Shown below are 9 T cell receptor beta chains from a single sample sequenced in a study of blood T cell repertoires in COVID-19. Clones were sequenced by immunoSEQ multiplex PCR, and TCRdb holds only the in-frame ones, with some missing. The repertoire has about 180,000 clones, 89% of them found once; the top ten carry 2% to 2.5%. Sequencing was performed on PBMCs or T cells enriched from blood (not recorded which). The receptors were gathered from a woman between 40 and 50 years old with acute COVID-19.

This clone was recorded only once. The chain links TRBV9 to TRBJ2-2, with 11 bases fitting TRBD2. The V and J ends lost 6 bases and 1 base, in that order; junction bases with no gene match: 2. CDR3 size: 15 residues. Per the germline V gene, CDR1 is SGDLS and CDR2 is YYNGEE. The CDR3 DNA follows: TGTGCCAGCACAGGGACTAGCGGGAACACCGGGGAGCTGTTTTTT. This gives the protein CASTGTSGNTGELFF.

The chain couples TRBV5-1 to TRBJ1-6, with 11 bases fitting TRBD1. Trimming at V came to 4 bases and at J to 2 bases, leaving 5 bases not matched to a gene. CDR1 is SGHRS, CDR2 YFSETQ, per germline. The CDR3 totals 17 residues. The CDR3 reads CASSPGQGETYNSPLHF. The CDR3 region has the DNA TGCGCCAGCAGCCCGGGACAGGGGGAGACCTATAATTCACCCCTCCACTTT.

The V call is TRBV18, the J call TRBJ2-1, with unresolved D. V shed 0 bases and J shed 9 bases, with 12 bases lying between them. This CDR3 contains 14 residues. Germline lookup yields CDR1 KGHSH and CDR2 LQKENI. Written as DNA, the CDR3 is TGTGCCAGCTCACCACCGGCCGGGTTCGGTGAGCAGTTCTTC. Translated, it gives CASSPPAGFGEQFF. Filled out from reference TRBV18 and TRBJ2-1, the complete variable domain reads NAGVMQNPRHLVRRRGQEARLRCSPMKGHSHVYWYRQLPEEGLKFMVYLQKENIIDESGMPKERFSAEFPKEGPSILRIQQVVRGDSAAYFCASSPPAGFGEQFFGPGTRLTVL.

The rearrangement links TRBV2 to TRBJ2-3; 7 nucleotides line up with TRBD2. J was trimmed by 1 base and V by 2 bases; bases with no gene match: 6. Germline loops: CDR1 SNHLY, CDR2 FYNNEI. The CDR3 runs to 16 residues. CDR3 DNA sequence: TGTGCCAGCAGTGAAAGCCCAGCGGGACGCACAGATACGCAGTATTTT. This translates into CASSESPAGRTDTQYF.

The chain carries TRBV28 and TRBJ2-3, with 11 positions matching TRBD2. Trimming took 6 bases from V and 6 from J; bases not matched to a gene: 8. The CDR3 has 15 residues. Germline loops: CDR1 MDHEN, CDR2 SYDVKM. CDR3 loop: CASSLAGGSPDTQYF. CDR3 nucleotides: TGTGCCAGCAGCCTAGCGGGGGGCTCTCCGGATACGCAGTATTTT.

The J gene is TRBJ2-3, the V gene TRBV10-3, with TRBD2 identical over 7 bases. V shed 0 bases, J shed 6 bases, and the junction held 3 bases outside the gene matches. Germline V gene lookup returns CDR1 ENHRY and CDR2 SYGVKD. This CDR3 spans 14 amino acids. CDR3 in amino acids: CAISESARGDTQYF. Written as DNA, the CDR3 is TGTGCCATCAGTGAGTCGGCGCGGGGGGATACGCAGTATTTT.

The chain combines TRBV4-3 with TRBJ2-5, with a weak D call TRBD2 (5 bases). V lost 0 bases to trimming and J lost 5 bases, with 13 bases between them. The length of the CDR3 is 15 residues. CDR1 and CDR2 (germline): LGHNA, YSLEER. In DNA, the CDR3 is TGCGCCAGCAGCCAAGAGAATCGGCCGGGGGAGACCCAGTACTTC. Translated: CASSQENRPGETQYF.

CDR3 in DNA: TGTGCCAGCAGCTTATCACAGGGGAGAACAGATACGCAGTATTTT. The encoded protein is CASSLSQGRTDTQYF. The rearrangement joins TRBV7-2 to TRBJ2-3; 7 nucleotides match TRBD1. The CDR3 covers 15 residues. Germline values: CDR1 SGHTA, CDR2 FQGNSA. The V and J ends lost 2 bases and 3 bases, in that order; junction bases with no gene match: 5.

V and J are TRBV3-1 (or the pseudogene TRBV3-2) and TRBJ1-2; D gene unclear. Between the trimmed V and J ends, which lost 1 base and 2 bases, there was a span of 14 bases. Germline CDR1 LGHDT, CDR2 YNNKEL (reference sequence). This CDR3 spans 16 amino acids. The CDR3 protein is CASSQVPGGTNYGYTF. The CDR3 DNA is TGTGCCAGCAGCCAAGTCCCCGGCGGAACCAACTATGGCTACACCTTC.